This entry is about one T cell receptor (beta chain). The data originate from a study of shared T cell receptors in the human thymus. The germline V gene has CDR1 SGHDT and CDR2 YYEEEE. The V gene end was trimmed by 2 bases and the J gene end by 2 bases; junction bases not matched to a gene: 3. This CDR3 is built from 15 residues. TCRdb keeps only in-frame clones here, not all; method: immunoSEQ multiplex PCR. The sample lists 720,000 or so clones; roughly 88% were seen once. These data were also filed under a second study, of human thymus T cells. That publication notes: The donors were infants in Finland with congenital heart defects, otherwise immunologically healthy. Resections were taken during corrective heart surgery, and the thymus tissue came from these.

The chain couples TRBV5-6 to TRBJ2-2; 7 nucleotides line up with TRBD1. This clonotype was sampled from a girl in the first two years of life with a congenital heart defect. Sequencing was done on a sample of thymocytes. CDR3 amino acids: CASSFRDRNTGELFF. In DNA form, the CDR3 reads TGTGCCAGCAGCTTTAGGGACAGAAACACCGGGGAGCTGTTTTTT.